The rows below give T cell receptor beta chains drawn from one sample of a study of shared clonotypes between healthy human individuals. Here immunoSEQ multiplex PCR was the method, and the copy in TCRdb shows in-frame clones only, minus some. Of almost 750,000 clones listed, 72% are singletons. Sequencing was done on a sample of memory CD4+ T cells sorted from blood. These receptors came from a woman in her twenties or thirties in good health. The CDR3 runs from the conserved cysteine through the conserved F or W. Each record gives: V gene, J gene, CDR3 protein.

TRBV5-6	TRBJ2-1	CASSLAPSEQFF
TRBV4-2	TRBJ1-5	CASSREGQSNQPQHF
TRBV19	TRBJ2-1	CASSALVIAEQFF
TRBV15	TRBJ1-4	CATSREAGDVEKLFF
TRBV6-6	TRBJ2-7	CASSGSGRADYEQYF
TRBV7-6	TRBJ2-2	CASSPLTKNTGELFF
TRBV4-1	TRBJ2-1	CASSHEERELGGYNEQFF
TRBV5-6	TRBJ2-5	CASSLGGEETQYF
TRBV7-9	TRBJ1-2	CASSWGQGYGYTF
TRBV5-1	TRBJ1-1	CASSLGQGHTEAFF
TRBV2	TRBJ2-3	CASSEARPGDTQYF
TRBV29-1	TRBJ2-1	CSVDGHTEQFF
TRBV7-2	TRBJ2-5	CASSLGLGETQYF
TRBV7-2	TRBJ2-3	CASNIVADTQYF
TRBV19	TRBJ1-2	CASTPLQGARNGYTF
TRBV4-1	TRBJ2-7	CASSLGLVGSYEQYF
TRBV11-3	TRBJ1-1	CASSLGSGEAFF
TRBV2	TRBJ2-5	CASSEGAVTQYF
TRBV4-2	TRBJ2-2	CASSRLGGQINTGELFF
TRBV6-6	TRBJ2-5	CASSYRPETQYF
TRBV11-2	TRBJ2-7	CASRTPGGSYEQYF
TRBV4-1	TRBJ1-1	CASSQVIDNTEAFF
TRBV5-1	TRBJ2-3	CASSGLPLAGALVGTDTQYF
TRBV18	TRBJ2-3	CASSPQTGETDTQYF
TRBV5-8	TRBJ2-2	CASSLGFLNTGELFF
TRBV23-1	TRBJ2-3	CASSRLPPGIGGTDTQYF
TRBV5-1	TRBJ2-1	CASSYTGLQGYNEQFF
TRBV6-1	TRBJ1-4	CASSRQGINEKLFF
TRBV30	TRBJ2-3	CAWSAGLAGADTQYF
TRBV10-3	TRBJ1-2	CAIAELDHLLNYGYTF
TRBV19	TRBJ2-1	CASSLGLAGVPEQFF
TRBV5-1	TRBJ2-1	CASSLIAGAAYNEQFF
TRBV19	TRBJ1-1	CASNGEGTEAFF